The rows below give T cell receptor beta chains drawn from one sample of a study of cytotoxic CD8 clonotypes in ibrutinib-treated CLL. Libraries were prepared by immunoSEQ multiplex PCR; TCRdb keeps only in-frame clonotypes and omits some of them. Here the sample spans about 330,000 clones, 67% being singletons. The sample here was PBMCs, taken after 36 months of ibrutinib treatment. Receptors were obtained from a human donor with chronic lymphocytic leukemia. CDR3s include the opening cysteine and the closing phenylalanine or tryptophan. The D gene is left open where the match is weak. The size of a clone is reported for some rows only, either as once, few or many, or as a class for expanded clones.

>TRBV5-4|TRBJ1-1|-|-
TGTGCCAGCCGGCAGGGGATTGAGGACACTGAAGCTTTCTTT
CASRQGIEDTEAFF
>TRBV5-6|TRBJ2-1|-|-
TGTGCCAGCAGCTTGTTGGGTGAGCAGTTCTTC
CASSLLGEQFF
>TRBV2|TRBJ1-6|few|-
TGTGCCAGCATGGATGGTAGTTCACCCCTCCACTTT
CASMDGSSPLHF
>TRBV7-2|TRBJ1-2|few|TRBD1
TGTGCCAGCAGCCCCCTGTGGACAGGGGGCGCATATGGCTACACCTTC
CASSPLWTGGAYGYTF
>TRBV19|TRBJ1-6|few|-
TGTGCCAGTAGTATAGCACATCTGTATAATTCACCCCTCCACTTT
CASSIAHLYNSPLHF
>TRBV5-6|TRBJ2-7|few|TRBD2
TGTGCCAGCAGCCCTCGCTATTTACTAGCGGGAGTATCCTACGAGCAGTACTTC
CASSPRYLLAGVSYEQYF
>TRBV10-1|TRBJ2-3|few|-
TGCGCCAGCAGTCCTGGGTGGCGAGATACGCAGTATTTT
CASSPGWRDTQYF
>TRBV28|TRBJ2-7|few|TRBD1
TGTGCCAGCGGGACAGGGAGCTCCTACGAGCAGTACTTC
CASGTGSSYEQYF
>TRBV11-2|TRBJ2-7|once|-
TGTGCCAGCAGCTTAGATTGGGGTTACTCCTACGAGCAGTACTTC
CASSLDWGYSYEQYF
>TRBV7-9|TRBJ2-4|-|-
TGTGCCAGCAGCGCCCGGGACACTAACATTCAGTACTTC
CASSARDTNIQYF
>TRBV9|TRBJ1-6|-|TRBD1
TGTGCCAGCAGCCTTACCGGGACAGGGCTTGGCTCACCCCTCCACTTT
CASSLTGTGLGSPLHF
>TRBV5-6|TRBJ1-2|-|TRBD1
TGTGCCAGCAGCTTGAGGGGGCCACTAGGCTATGGCTACACCTTC
CASSLRGPLGYGYTF
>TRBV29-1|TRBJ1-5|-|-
TGCAGCGTTGAAGCCGGGTTCGGTCAGCCCCAGCATTTT
CSVEAGFGQPQHF
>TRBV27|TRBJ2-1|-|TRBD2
TGTGCCAGCAGTTTAGCCGGGACTATAGAGCAGTTCTTC
CASSLAGTIEQFF
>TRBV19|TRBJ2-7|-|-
TGTGCCAGTAGTATACAGGGAAACACCTACGAGCAGTACTTC
CASSIQGNTYEQYF
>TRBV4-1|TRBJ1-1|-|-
TGCGCCAGCAGCCAAGGGACCGGCACTGAAGCTTTCTTT
CASSQGTGTEAFF
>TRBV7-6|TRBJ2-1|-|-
TGTGCCAGCAGCTTTGGACTACCCTACAATGAGCAGTTCTTC
CASSFGLPYNEQFF
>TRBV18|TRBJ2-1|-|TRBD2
TGTGCCAGCTCACCCAGGGCGGGGGGGACCTATGAGCAGTTCTTC
CASSPRAGGTYEQFF
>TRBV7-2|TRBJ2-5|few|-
TGTGCCAGCAGCTTTTCACCTCAAGAGACCCAGTACTTC
CASSFSPQETQYF
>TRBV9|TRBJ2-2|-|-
TGTGCCAGCTCTATCACCGGGGAGCTGTTTTTT
CASSITGELFF
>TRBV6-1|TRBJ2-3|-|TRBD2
TGTGCCAGCAGTGCGACTAGCGACCCAGATACGCAGTATTTT
CASSATSDPDTQYF
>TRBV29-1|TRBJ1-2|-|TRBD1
TGCAGCGTCCGGACAGGGGCAGGTGGTAACTATGGCTACACCTTC
CSVRTGAGGNYGYTF
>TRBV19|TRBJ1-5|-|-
TGTGCCAGTAGTCCCCTTGGGACTTTGCCCCAGCATTTT
CASSPLGTLPQHF
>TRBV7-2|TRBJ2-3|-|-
TGTGCCAGCAGCGCCGGTGGGGGTACGCAGTATTTT
CASSAGGGTQYF
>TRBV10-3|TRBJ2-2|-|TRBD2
TGTGCCATCAGGGGACTAGCGGGGAGCACCGGGGAGCTGTTTTTT
CAIRGLAGSTGELFF
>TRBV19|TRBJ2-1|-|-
TGTGCCAGTAGTATAGGGGGCTCAGGCGGCGAGGGCGGTGAGCAGTTCTTC
CASSIGGSGGEGGEQFF
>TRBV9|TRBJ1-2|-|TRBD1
TGTGCCAGCAGCGCGAACCGGGACAGGGGGTTTGATGGCTACACCTTC
CASSANRDRGFDGYTF
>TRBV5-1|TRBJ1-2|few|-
TGCGCCAGCAGCTTGGACAGTTATGGCTACACCTTC
CASSLDSYGYTF
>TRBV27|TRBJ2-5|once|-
TGTGCCAGCAGTTTCTCGCGATATCAAGAGACCCAGTACTTC
CASSFSRYQETQYF
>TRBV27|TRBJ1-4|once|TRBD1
TGTGCCAGCAGTTTATCCCAGGGGGGAAAACTGTTTTTT
CASSLSQGGKLFF
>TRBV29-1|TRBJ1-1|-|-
TGCAGCGTTGAAGATGGAGACGGGCGGACTGAAGCTTTCTTT
CSVEDGDGRTEAFF
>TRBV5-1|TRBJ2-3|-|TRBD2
TGCGCCAGCAGCTTCCTGGGTGGCGGGAGTATCACAGATACGCAGTATTTT
CASSFLGGGSITDTQYF
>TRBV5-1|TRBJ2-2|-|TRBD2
TGCGCCAGCAGCTCTAGCGGGACCGGGGAGCTGTTTTTT
CASSSSGTGELFF
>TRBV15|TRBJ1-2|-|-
TGTGCCACCAGCAGAGATCTGGATGGCTACACCTTC
CATSRDLDGYTF
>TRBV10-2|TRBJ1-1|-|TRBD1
TGCGCCAGCGGAGGACAGGTACTGAACACTGAAGCTTTCTTT
CASGGQVLNTEAFF
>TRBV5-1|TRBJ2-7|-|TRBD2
TGCGCCAGCAGCTTGGCGTCGGGACTAGCGGTCTACGAGCAGTACTTC
CASSLASGLAVYEQYF
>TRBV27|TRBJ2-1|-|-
TGTGCCAGCAGTTTATTGACGGGTGAGCAGTTCTTC
CASSLLTGEQFF
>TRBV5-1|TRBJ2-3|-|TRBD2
TGCGCCAGCAGCTCGAAAACTAGCGGGGGTTTAAGCACAGATACGCAGTATTTT
CASSSKTSGGLSTDTQYF
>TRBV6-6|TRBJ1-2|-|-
TGTGCCAGCAGTCCCCAGACCGCTACTAGCTTC
CASSPQTATSF
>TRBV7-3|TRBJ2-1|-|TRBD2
TGTGCCAGCAGCCCGAGCCGGCGGGAGGGCTACAATGAGCAGTTCTTC
CASSPSRREGYNEQFF
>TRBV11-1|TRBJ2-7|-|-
TGTGCCAGCAGCCCCCGGGGCTCCATCTACGAGCAGTACTTC
CASSPRGSIYEQYF
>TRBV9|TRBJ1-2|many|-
TGTGCCAGCAGCGTAGATCCAGGGGTCCTCTATGGCTACACCTTC
CASSVDPGVLYGYTF